This TCR beta chain was captured by sequencing in a study of blood T cell repertoires in COVID-19 (dated by TCRdb to the early 2020s). Study-wide context: Collaborator samples came from the United States, Italy and Spain and covered acute and convalescent phases of COVID-19. Samples came from the ongoing ImmuneRACE study (first 160 participants) plus 1,254 subjects from 6 global collaborators. The repertoires were made available in a free public database intended to serve as a resource for research on the immune response to SARS-CoV-2. The material from the prospective study consisted of cDNA or gDNA derived from T cells, B-cell-depleted T cells, or PBMCs. HLA class I and class II types, where available, came from metadata supplied by the sample provider rather than from assay-based typing. Deeply sampled blood TCRbeta repertoires from subjects exposed to, actively infected with, or recovered from COVID-19 were included in the dataset. Nearly every sample came with metadata listing a de-identified subject ID, COVID-19 status, age in years and sex.

The CDR3 holds 14 amino acids from the cysteine to the phenylalanine. Only the CDR3 portion is preserved as DNA: 42 bases, with reading frame beginning at the first base. Taken from the germline V gene, the CDR1 and CDR2 loops are KGHSH and LQKENI. Results and caveats for the whole study, not just this receptor: The quantity of clinical and demographic metadata differed by source and by participant and was supplied without curation.

Remarks on this clone: This clone's antigen is unknown. A read error may account for a junction end that differs from germline.

Enrolling through a virtual design, the prospective study's participants ranged in age from roughly 18 to 95 years and lived across 24 United States geographic areas. In the prospective study, participants were assigned to cohorts based on the clinical history participants reported in a screening survey and a study questionnaire. Recovered participants in ImmuneRACE Cohort 3 were defined by two consecutive negative NP/OP PCR tests, clearance by a healthcare professional, or resolution of symptoms. Mobile phlebotomists in the prospective study collected whole blood, serum and a nasopharyngeal or oropharyngeal swab from every participant. Additional blood draws and questionnaires over an approximately 2-month period could optionally be provided by prospective study participants. Prospective study blood samples were shipped either frozen or at room temperature before DNA extraction. TCRbeta CDR3 regions were amplified from genomic DNA using the immunoSEQ Assay, a bias-controlled multiplex PCR. The authors processed their data as follows. Nucleated cell counts per sample were estimated from amplification of reference gene primers within the assay. To quantify the absolute abundance of each unique TCRbeta CDR3 rearrangement, sequence reads were collapsed and filtered. For each sample, productive Simpson clonality was calculated as the square root of Simpson's diversity index over productive rearrangements. TCRdb re-hosts the immuneACCESS table, in-frame sequences only. Its copies lack some clones; in the studies checked, an unresolved V gene accounts for under half of them, and the cause for the rest is not known. The V and J calls and clone size come from that table; D and trimming were worked out from the DNA. This sample lists 150,000 or so clones; about four fifths were detected once. The ten largest clones represent approximately 3.6% of the sample.

The sequence is built from TRBV18 and TRBJ1-4; matching of 5 bases hints at TRBD1 as the D gene. The receptor was derived from a woman between 55 and 75 years old who had recovered from COVID-19. What was sequenced was PBMCs or T cells enriched from blood (not recorded which). The CDR3 region: CASLPRDAGEKLFF. The sequence in DNA is TGTGCCAGCTTACCACGGGACGCGGGGGAAAAACTGTTTTTT. Where the CDR3 stops, the reference TRBV18 and TRBJ1-4 genes take over; the full variable domain is NAGVMQNPRHLVRRRGQEARLRCSPMKGHSHVYWYRQLPEEGLKFMVYLQKENIIDESGMPKERFSAEFPKEGPSILRIQQVVRGDSAAYFCASLPRDAGEKLFFGSGTQLSVL.